The 3 T cell receptor beta chains below come from one sample, sequenced in a study of blood T cell repertoires in COVID-19. This table comes from immunoSEQ multiplex PCR, and its TCRdb copy is limited to in-frame clones, with some not included. The sample consists of 150,000 to 200,000 clones, over 75% of them appearing once. Sample: peripheral blood. These receptors all come from a man between 65 and 79 years old with acute or convalescent COVID-19.

V usage is TRBV18 and J usage is TRBJ1-1; 7 nucleotides align to TRBD1. The CDR3 extends over 19 amino acids. V trimming: 0 bases; J trimming: 2 bases; junction bases outside the gene matches: 15. Germline V gene data show CDR1 as KGHSH and CDR2 as LQKENI. CDR3 amino acids: CASSPPNSGQRGYNTEAFF. DNA for the CDR3: TGTGCCAGCTCACCACCTAACTCGGGACAGAGAGGGTATAACACTGAAGCTTTCTTT.

V and J are TRBV19 and TRBJ2-5; 12 bases match TRBD2. The CDR3 is made up of 17 amino acids. The germline V gene has CDR1 LNHDA and CDR2 SQIVND (reference sequence). The junction had 8 bases not matched to a gene; V was cut back by 5 bases and J by 1 base. In DNA form, the CDR3 reads TGTGCCAGTAGTTCGGGACTAGCGGGCGTTCTCCAAGAGACCCAGTACTTC. It translates to CASSSGLAGVLQETQYF.

The J gene is TRBJ1-5, the V gene TRBV11-2, with no clear D. Deletions cut 3 bases from V and 7 bases from J, with 10 bases between. The CDR3 totals 13 residues. Germline values: CDR1 SGHAT, CDR2 FQNNGV. The CDR3 protein is CASSFQEEQPQHF. The CDR3, as DNA: TGTGCCAGCAGCTTTCAGGAGGAGCAGCCCCAGCATTTT.